This TCR beta chain was retrieved from a study of post-analysis software for immune sequencing data. Unique molecular identifiers were built into the TCR beta cDNA libraries. TCRdb re-analysed the PCR reads in MiXCR, keeping a single row per CDR3 protein. The sample has hundreds of thousands of distinct CDR3 sequences, 25% to 30% seen once; the top ten hold 0.5% to 0.6%. Points on this clonotype: Its antigen remains unknown.

General observations from the study: Patients showed TRBV5-6, TRBV5-1 and TRBV20-1 among five TRBV segments more frequent than in controls.

The CDR3 consists of 13 residues. Germline V gene sequence: CDR1 DFQATT, CDR2 SNEGSKA (reference sequence). The ends were cut back, 5 bases at V and 0 bases at J, with 10 bases in the middle. Sequencing was done on a sample of blood. This clonotype was obtained from a girl aged 5 to 17 with multiple sclerosis. The genes are TRBV20-1 and TRBJ1-1, with D perhaps matching TRBD1 (5 bases). The CDR3 nucleotides read TGCAGTGCTGCCCAGACAGTGAACACTGAAGCTTTCTTT. It yields the protein CSAAQTVNTEAFF.